Listed below are T cell receptor beta chains from one sample, sequenced in a study of blood T cells in healthy people across ages. TCRdb re-called the 5' RACE reads through MiXCR, storing one row per CDR3 protein. The profile shows about 560,000 distinct CDR3 sequences, about 28% of them singletons. These data were also filed under a second study, of T cells of mothers and their children.

Sequencing was done on a sample of blood. The receptors were sampled from a boy aged 2 to 10 in good health. CDR3s include the opening cysteine and the closing phenylalanine or tryptophan. The order of the fields is J gene, D gene, clone size, V gene, CDR3 DNA, CDR3 protein. The D gene is left open where the match is weak. Clone size is given for some rows only: seen once, a few or many times, or a class if the clone is expanded.

j_call: TRBJ2-5; d_call: .; clone_size: many; v_call: TRBV29-1; cdr3_nt: TGCAGCGTCGGGGCTGGAGGGGGAGAGACCCAGTACTTC; cdr3_aa: CSVGAGGGETQYF
j_call: TRBJ2-7; d_call: TRBD2; clone_size: .; v_call: TRBV30; cdr3_nt: TGTGCCTGGAGTGTACGGCGGGAGGGCGAGCAGTACTTC; cdr3_aa: CAWSVRREGEQYF
j_call: TRBJ1-4; d_call: .; clone_size: few; v_call: TRBV20-1; cdr3_nt: TGCAGTGCTAGAGATCCGGGTGCCGAAAAACTGTTTTTT; cdr3_aa: CSARDPGAEKLFF
j_call: TRBJ1-1; d_call: TRBD1; clone_size: .; v_call: TRBV7-8; cdr3_nt: TGTGCCAGCAGCTTCCAGCCGGGAGGACAGGGGGGCACTGAAGCTTTCTTT; cdr3_aa: CASSFQPGGQGGTEAFF
j_call: TRBJ1-1; d_call: TRBD1; clone_size: .; v_call: TRBV6-2/TRBV6-3; cdr3_nt: TGTGCCAGCAGTTACCTCCCGGGACAGGGATTTGCTTTCTTT; cdr3_aa: CASSYLPGQGFAFF
j_call: TRBJ2-7; d_call: .; clone_size: .; v_call: TRBV11-3; cdr3_nt: TGTGCCAGCAGCACGGGAACGATCGGCGAGCAGTACTTC; cdr3_aa: CASSTGTIGEQYF
j_call: TRBJ1-5; d_call: .; clone_size: few; v_call: TRBV12-3/TRBV12-4; cdr3_nt: TGTGCCAGCAGTTTCCAGGGTTTGAATCAGCCCCAGCATTTT; cdr3_aa: CASSFQGLNQPQHF
j_call: TRBJ1-1; d_call: .; clone_size: .; v_call: TRBV15; cdr3_nt: TGTGCCACCAGCAACTCCCGAGGCGCTTTCTTT; cdr3_aa: CATSNSRGAFF
j_call: TRBJ2-5; d_call: .; clone_size: .; v_call: TRBV4-1; cdr3_nt: TGCGCCAGCAGCCAAGTCCAAGGAGTTGAGACCCAGTACTTC; cdr3_aa: CASSQVQGVETQYF
j_call: TRBJ2-5; d_call: .; clone_size: few; v_call: TRBV3-1; cdr3_nt: TGTGCCAGCAGCCAAGATTGGGCCAGGATGGAGGAGACCCAGTACTTC; cdr3_aa: CASSQDWARMEETQYF